Presented here are 2 T cell receptor beta chains from one specimen sequenced in a study of T cell changes during pregnancy in multiple sclerosis. Produced via immunoSEQ multiplex PCR; TCRdb's table is partial and in-frame only. The repertoire consists of around 73,000 clones, with over 80% occurring once and the leading ten covering less than 3.5%. This specimen consisted of peripheral blood, obtained in the third trimester of pregnancy. The receptors derive from a female donor in good health, enrolled as a control in a pregnancy study.

This clone was counted only a few times. The chain uses TRBV25-1 and TRBJ1-6; no definite D call. The germline V gene encodes CDR1 MGHDK and CDR2 SYGVNS. Between the trimmed V and J ends, which lost 4 bases and 9 bases, there was a span of 7 bases. The CDR3 runs to 12 residues. The CDR3 sequence: CASSAGISPLHF. The DNA of the CDR3 is TGTGCCAGCAGTGCCGGGATTTCACCCCTCCACTTT.

The chain carries TRBV4-2 and TRBJ2-3; TRBD2 matches at 7 bases. CDR1 LGHNA and CDR2 YNFKEQ come from the germline V gene. Losses at the gene ends were 4 bases for V and 5 bases for J; bases not matched to a gene: 6. The CDR3 runs to 14 residues. The CDR3 nucleotides are TGTGCCAGCAGCCGGGAGGGCCAAGGAGATACGCAGTATTTT. Its translation: CASSREGQGDTQYF.